Listed here is a single T cell receptor (beta chain). The antigen is undetermined. Use of 60 Vbeta and 13 Jbeta primers characterized the PCR. Measured with immunoSEQ multiplex PCR; TCRdb has only the in-frame clones, and not every one. Of approximately 150,000 clones in the sample, about 80% were seen once. The J segment lost 2 bases and the V segment lost 7 bases, leaving 6 bases of the junction unmatched. The germline CDR1 and CDR2 sequences are SGHRS and YFSETQ. There are 14 residues in the CDR3. At sampling all donors were nominally healthy, likely with unrecorded immune exposures. This sample stems from a study of cytomegalovirus exposure and HLA in healthy donors. Whole-study results and caveats: When the data were analyzed later, several of the most significant clusters appeared to be linked to common viral pathogens. Analysis was carried out at a later point, and it linked a missense DCLRE1C variant to TCR beta V- and J-gene trimming. According to a later analysis, most TCR beta chains associated with CMV appeared HLA-restricted.

The chain recombines TRBV5-1 with TRBJ2-5; 9 bases align to TRBD1. Sequenced: PBMCs. This TCR came from a woman between 40 and 50 years old in good health and CMV-seronegative. CDR3 region: CASQQGAIQETQYF. The CDR3 nucleotides read TGCGCCAGCCAACAGGGGGCTATTCAAGAGACCCAGTACTTC.